These T cell receptor beta chains were read from a single sample in a study of blood T cell repertoires in COVID-19. Sequenced by immunoSEQ multiplex PCR; TCRdb stores in-frame clones only, minus some. In the table there are around 700,000 clones, approximately 90% of which are singletons. The sequenced sample consisted of peripheral blood. The receptors were gathered from a woman in her late teens or twenties with acute or convalescent COVID-19. Each CDR3 is given with its conserved first and last residue. The D gene is left open where the match is weak. Expanded clones are given a class, and other clones once, few, many or no size at all.

V gene,J gene,D gene,clone size,CDR3 protein,CDR3 DNA
TRBV9,TRBJ2-1,TRBD2,.,CASSVASGGNVEQFF,TGTGCCAGCAGCGTAGCGAGCGGGGGGAATGTTGAGCAGTTCTTC
TRBV7-2,TRBJ1-5,.,.,CASSLTPVFMRVNQPQHF,TGTGCCAGCAGCTTAACCCCGGTCTTTATGCGGGTAAATCAGCCCCAGCATTTT
TRBV28,TRBJ2-5,.,.,CASSSASLEQNRETQYF,TGTGCCAGCAGTTCCGCCTCTTTAGAGCAAAATCGGGAGACCCAGTACTTC
TRBV5-1,TRBJ2-3,TRBD2,.,CASTRTSGNTDTQYF,TGCGCCAGCACCCGGACTAGCGGGAACACAGATACGCAGTATTTT
TRBV27,TRBJ1-2,.,.,CASSFGQSYGYTF,TGTGCCAGCAGTTTCGGACAGTCCTATGGCTACACCTTC
TRBV7-6,TRBJ2-3,.,once,CASSTLASPTDTQYF,TGTGCCAGCAGCACCCTAGCGTCCCCCACAGATACGCAGTATTTT
TRBV27,TRBJ2-2,.,.,CASSTPSGLAGELFF,TGTGCCAGCAGTACCCCGTCAGGGTTAGCCGGGGAGCTGTTTTTT
TRBV24-1,TRBJ2-1,.,.,CATSDISSGLAIEQFF,TGTGCCACCAGTGATATAAGTTCGGGGTTGGCTATTGAGCAGTTCTTC
TRBV29-1,TRBJ1-1,TRBD1,.,CSVRLRQGKNTEAFF,TGCAGCGTCCGCTTACGACAGGGAAAGAACACTGAAGCTTTCTTT
TRBV5-1,TRBJ2-3,TRBD1,.,CASTPWTGGSDTQYF,TGCGCCAGCACCCCGTGGACAGGGGGTTCAGATACGCAGTATTTT
TRBV11-2,TRBJ1-1,TRBD1,.,CASSQDRVWTEAFF,TGTGCCAGCAGCCAGGACAGGGTATGGACTGAAGCTTTCTTT
TRBV9,TRBJ2-2,.,.,CASSSQGELFF,TGTGCCAGCAGCTCACAAGGGGAGCTGTTTTTT
TRBV5-1,TRBJ1-3,.,.,CASRLGQIGNTIYF,TGCGCCAGCAGACTTGGACAGATTGGAAACACCATATATTTT
TRBV21-1,TRBJ2-2,.,.,CASTARTTGGTGELFF,TGTGCCAGCACCGCCAGGACGACAGGGGGGACCGGGGAGCTGTTTTTT
TRBV7-2,TRBJ2-3,TRBD2,.,CASSSWEGTDTQYF,TGTGCCAGCAGCTCCTGGGAGGGGACAGATACGCAGTATTTT
TRBV2,TRBJ2-3,.,.,CANVGGRTDTQYF,TGTGCCAACGTAGGGGGAAGGACAGATACGCAGTATTTT
TRBV12-3/TRBV12-4,TRBJ2-7,TRBD1,.,CASSGDRLYEQYF,TGTGCCAGCAGTGGGGACAGACTATACGAGCAGTACTTC
TRBV5-6,TRBJ1-5,.,.,CASSLLNQPQHF,TGTGCCAGCAGCTTGCTGAATCAGCCCCAGCATTTT
TRBV19,TRBJ2-1,TRBD2,.,CASSLTSGGAKGYEQFF,TGTGCCAGTAGTCTAACTAGCGGGGGGGCGAAAGGTTATGAGCAGTTCTTC
TRBV6-5,TRBJ1-1,TRBD1,.,CASRGTGGKNTEAFF,TGTGCCAGCAGGGGGACAGGGGGCAAAAACACTGAAGCTTTCTTT
TRBV6-2/TRBV6-3,TRBJ2-4,TRBD1,few,CASSYSPDRVGIQYF,TGTGCCAGCAGTTACTCCCCGGACAGGGTAGGGATTCAGTACTTC
TRBV7-2,TRBJ2-1,TRBD1,once,CASSLFAPWDRGGNEQFF,TGTGCCAGCAGCTTATTTGCTCCCTGGGACAGGGGAGGCAATGAGCAGTTCTTC
TRBV2,TRBJ2-1,TRBD2,.,CASSEPGGDNEQFF,TGTGCCAGCAGTGAACCGGGGGGGGACAATGAGCAGTTCTTC
TRBV14,TRBJ2-7,.,.,CASSLTGVKDYEQYF,TGTGCCAGCAGCCTGACCGGGGTAAAAGATTACGAGCAGTACTTC
TRBV5-5,TRBJ2-6,.,once,CASSLALSGANVLTF,TGTGCCAGCAGCTTGGCCCTCTCTGGGGCCAACGTCCTGACTTTC